These 20 T cell receptor beta chains came from one sample sequenced in a study of cytomegalovirus exposure and HLA in healthy donors. The PCR was carried out with 60 Vbeta primers and 13 Jbeta primers. Profiling relied on immunoSEQ multiplex PCR, and the TCRdb table lists in-frame clones only, not all of them. Of some 180,000 clones listed, roughly four fifths are singletons. The sequenced sample was PBMCs. These receptor sequences come from a young man in good health and CMV-seronegative.

This clone has only a few counts. The J gene is TRBJ2-6, the V gene TRBV6-5; 8 bases fit TRBD1. The V and J ends lost 5 bases and 4 bases, in that order; junction bases with no gene match: 4. This CDR3 comprises 15 residues. CDR1 and CDR2 from the germline V gene are MNHEY and SVGAGI. The CDR3 loop reads CASSRQGTGANVLTF. In nucleotides, the CDR3 is TGTGCCAGCAGTCGACAGGGGACCGGGGCCAACGTCCTGACTTTC.

This clone came up a few times. The CDR3 spells CASSLGHNSNQPQHF. CDR3 coding DNA: TGTGCCAGCAGCCTAGGACACAATAGCAATCAGCCCCAGCATTTT. The chain couples TRBV6-5 to TRBJ1-5; TRBD1 might be the D (5 bases). The ends were cut back, 6 bases at V and 0 bases at J, with 12 bases in the middle. The germline CDR1 and CDR2 sequences are MNHEY and SVGAGI. CDR3 size: 15 residues.

This rearrangement joins TRBV7-9 to TRBJ2-7, with 10 bases identical to TRBD2. From germline, CDR1 is SEHNR and CDR2 FQNEAQ (reference sequence). The CDR3 is made up of 19 amino acids. V lost 5 bases, J lost 1 base, and 17 bases stayed unmatched. The CDR3: CASSRWGRSGRVGSYEQYF. The CDR3 DNA sequence: TGTGCCAGCAGCCGGTGGGGGAGGAGCGGGAGGGTAGGATCCTACGAGCAGTACTTC. Looking up the rest from reference TRBV7-9 and TRBJ2-7 gives the full variable domain: DTGVSQNPRHKITKRGQNVTFRCDPISEHNRLYWYRQTLGQGPEFLTYFQNEAQLEKSRLLSDRFSAERPKGSFSTLEIQRTEQGDSAMYLCASSRWGRSGRVGSYEQYFGPGTRLTVT.

This sequence joins TRBV5-6 and TRBJ2-5; TRBD1 matches at 7 bases. Germline V gene data show CDR1 as SGHDT and CDR2 as YYEEEE. This CDR3 is 13 amino acids long. The V and J ends lost 0 bases and 7 bases, in that order; junction bases with no gene match: 3. The CDR3 nucleotides read TGTGCCAGCAGCTTGGCCGCAGGGGGGACCCAGTACTTC. This gives the protein CASSLAAGGTQYF.

V and J are TRBV2 and TRBJ2-7, with 7 bases fitting TRBD1. Per germline, CDR1 SNHLY and CDR2 FYNNEI. CDR3 length: 14 amino acids. The CDR3 DNA follows: TGTGCTGGCCAGGGACAGCTTGGGGTCGGCGAGCAGTACTTC. Its translation: CAGQGQLGVGEQYF.

This chain joins TRBV13 and TRBJ1-1; TRBD1 matches at 8 bases. This CDR3 is built from 17 residues. V shed 2 bases and J 5 bases; nucleotides not matched to a gene: 13. Germline-derived CDR1 and CDR2 are PRHDT and FYEKMQ (reference sequence). CDR3 amino acids: CASSLHPGGTGVTEAFF. DNA for the CDR3: TGTGCCAGCAGCTTACATCCAGGGGGCACGGGCGTTACTGAAGCTTTCTTT.

The CDR3 loop is CASCSGTYEQYF. The CDR3 DNA follows: TGTGCCAGCTGTAGCGGGACCTACGAGCAGTACTTC. The genes are TRBV7-9 and TRBJ2-5; 8 nucleotides agree with TRBD2. The J call is uncertain, as TRBJ2-7 better fits the DNA end. The CDR3 contains 12 residues. In germline, CDR1 is SEHNR, CDR2 FQNEAQ (reference sequence).

This chain connects TRBV18 to TRBJ1-1; 7 bases match TRBD1. V lost 2 bases to trimming and J lost 0 bases; unmatched junction nucleotides: 3. The CDR3 extends over 15 amino acids. The germline V gene encodes CDR1 KGHSH and CDR2 LQKENI. CDR3 residues: CASSPRDSMNTEAFF. The CDR3 bases are TGTGCCAGCTCACCAAGGGACAGCATGAACACTGAAGCTTTCTTT.

The chain's CDR3 is CTSSQVRWKGSYNEQFF. The CDR3 DNA sequence: TGCACCAGCAGCCAAGTGCGTTGGAAGGGGTCCTACAATGAGCAGTTCTTC. This chain uses TRBV1 with TRBJ2-1; the table calls TRBD1, which could not be checked here. TRBV1 is a documented pseudogene. The CDR3 sequence is 17 residues long.

The chain is built from TRBV7-3 and TRBJ1-1, with 8 bases aligning to TRBD1. V dropped 5 bases and J dropped 5; count of bases not matched to a gene: 4. The CDR3 covers 13 residues. CDR1 and CDR2 from the germline V gene are SGHTA and FQGTGA. The CDR3 DNA sequence: TGTGCCAGCAGCCAGACAGGGGTTACTGAAGCTTTCTTT. This gives the protein CASSQTGVTEAFF.

V gene TRBV13 combines with J gene TRBJ1-2, with D possibly TRBD1 on 6 matching bases. The CDR3 has 15 amino acids. V shed 1 base and J shed 6 bases, with 15 bases lying between them. Per the germline V gene, CDR1 is PRHDT and CDR2 is FYEKMQ (reference sequence). CDR3 in amino acids: CASSLEVGGQHGYTF. Here the CDR3 DNA reads TGTGCCAGCAGCTTAGAGGTGGGGGGGCAGCATGGCTACACCTTC.

The CDR3 reads CASSHGLAGDNEQFF. CDR3 coding DNA: TGTGCCAGCAGCCACGGACTAGCGGGGGACAATGAGCAGTTCTTC. The gene calls are TRBV9 and TRBJ2-1; 13 nucleotides match TRBD2. The junction had 3 bases not matched to a gene; V was cut back by 4 bases and J by 5 bases. Germline V gene sequence: CDR1 SGDLS, CDR2 YYNGEE. This CDR3 has 15 amino acids.

The chain employs TRBV7-3 and TRBJ2-2, with 8 bases matching TRBD2. V trimming: 4 bases; J trimming: 0 bases; junction bases outside the gene matches: 7. The CDR3 is made up of 17 amino acids. Germline values: CDR1 SGHTA, CDR2 FQGTGA. The CDR3 coding sequence is TGTGCCAGCAGCTCGTTAGCGGGACCCGCGAACACCGGGGAGCTGTTTTTT. Its translation is CASSSLAGPANTGELFF.

The CDR3: CSVEVPDRGLYEQYF. As DNA, the CDR3 is TGCAGCGTTGAAGTCCCGGACAGGGGGCTATACGAGCAGTACTTC. The chain joins TRBV29-1 to TRBJ2-7; 11 nucleotides line up with TRBD1. Trimming at V came to 1 base and at J to 4 bases, leaving 6 bases not matched to a gene. The CDR3 loop spans 15 amino acids. CDR1 and CDR2 (germline): SQVTM, ANQGSEA.

V and J are TRBV6-5 and TRBJ2-3; 8 nucleotides align to TRBD2. Germline V CDR1 and CDR2: MNHEY, SVGAGI. Trimming at V came to 3 bases and at J to 2 bases, leaving 7 bases not matched to a gene. This CDR3 contains 16 residues. CDR3 sequence: CASSYSPSGHTDTQYF. The CDR3 coding sequence is TGTGCCAGCAGTTATAGTCCTAGCGGGCACACAGATACGCAGTATTTT.

The rearrangement links TRBV4-1 to TRBJ2-7, with D perhaps matching TRBD1 (6 bases). This CDR3 spans 17 amino acids. Germline V gives CDR1 MGHRA, CDR2 YSYEKL. V dropped 3 bases and J dropped 1 base, with 19 bases sitting between them. CDR3 nucleotide sequence: TGCGCCAGCAGCCACCGGTTGGCCGACAGGCGGTCCTACGAGCAGTACTTC. Protein sequence: CASSHRLADRRSYEQYF.

The rearrangement uses TRBV28 and TRBJ1-2, with D uncertain. Trimming shortened V by 2 bases and J by 4 bases, and 8 bases separated the two germline ends. The CDR3 has 13 amino acids. The V gene's germline CDR1 is MDHEN and CDR2 SYDVKM. The CDR3 loop reads CASSLEGIYGYTF. In nucleotides, the CDR3 is TGTGCCAGCAGTTTAGAGGGAATCTATGGCTACACCTTC.

This chain uses TRBV6-1 with TRBJ2-1; TRBD2 aligns across 9 bases. V lost 0 bases and J lost 6; bases outside the gene matches: 12. CDR1 and CDR2 (germline): MNHNS, SASEGT. The CDR3 length is 18 residues. The CDR3 here is CASSEALGGGSGSNEQFF. CDR3 DNA sequence: TGTGCCAGCAGTGAAGCGCTGGGGGGTGGTAGCGGGAGCAATGAGCAGTTCTTC.

This chain joins TRBV29-1 and TRBJ2-3, with D maybe TRBD2 (6 bases). The V gene's germline CDR1 is SQVTM and CDR2 ANQGSEA. V gave up 3 bases and J gave up 6 bases, with 16 bases separating them. CDR3 length equals 14 residues. The CDR3 bases are TGCAGCGTTGAGGGGGGTGGGGGTGCGGATACGCAGTATTTT. This gives the protein CSVEGGGGADTQYF.

The chain links TRBV5-1 to TRBJ2-3; TRBD2 might be the D (6 bases). The length of the CDR3 is 13 residues. Trimming took off 7 bases at V and 0 bases at J, with 9 bases between the two ends. Germline V gene sequence: CDR1 SGHRS, CDR2 YFSETQ. In DNA form, the CDR3 reads TGCGCCAGCGGCGGGACTAGCACAGATACGCAGTATTTT. This gives the protein CASGGTSTDTQYF.